The 23 T cell receptor beta chains listed next were all sequenced from one sample in a study of T cells in women clearing cervical HPV infection. TCRdb keeps only in-frame clones here, not all; method: immunoSEQ multiplex PCR. This sample's table reports fewer than 40,000 clones. Sample: blood buffy coat. The receptors shown here come from a woman aged 18 to 75 with a cervical HPV16 infection that either progressed to CIN3+ or cleared (not recorded which).

The CDR3 bases that were read are TGTGCCAGCAGCTTAACTTTTAAATCAGGGAACACTGAA. It yields the protein CASSLTFKSGNTE. The complete CDR3 reads CASSLTFKSGNTEAFF. The chain links TRBV7-3 to TRBJ1-1; D is undetermined. The read finishes 3 residues shy of the CDR3 end, and the germline J gene is used to complete it. Germline CDR1 SGHTA, CDR2 FQGTGA. The CDR3 has 16 residues. Trimming cost V 0 bases and J 1 base, with 12 bases left between them.

About this clone itself: The read ends 3 residues before the CDR3 terminus; that terminus is restored from the germline J gene. This chain links TRBV20-1 with TRBJ2-7; maybe TRBD1 (6 bases). This CDR3 has 14 residues. The germline V gene encodes CDR1 DFQATT and CDR2 SNEGSKA (reference sequence). Trimming shortened V by 5 bases and J by 3 bases, and 17 bases separated the two germline ends. The CDR3 bases that were read are TGCAGTGCTTCGCGACAGGAGATTTACTACGAG. Its protein product is CSASRQEIYYE. The whole CDR3 sequence reads CSASRQEIYYEQYF.

As for this clone: The CDR3 end lies 3 residues beyond the end of the read and is filled in from the germline J gene. The chain links TRBV20-1 to TRBJ1-2, with D possibly matching TRBD1 (5 bases). The CDR3 has 14 amino acids. Germline V CDR1 and CDR2: DFQATT, SNEGSKA (reference sequence). The CDR3 protein is CSARGARGPRGYTF. CDR3 bases read: TGCAGTGCTAGAGGGGCGCGGGGCCCTAGGGGC.

As regards this clone: The read finishes 3 residues shy of the CDR3 end, and the germline J gene is used to complete it. The J gene is TRBJ1-6, the V gene TRBV7-3, with D possibly TRBD1 on 6 matching bases. Trimming removed 3 bases from V and 9 bases from J, with 21 bases in between. Germline V lookup: CDR1 SGHTA, CDR2 FQGTGA. This CDR3 is 17 amino acids long. The CDR3 bases that were read are TGTGCCAGCAGCTTGAATCCGGTAGGGACAAGGGCTTCACCC. Residues: CASSLNPVGTRASP. The full-length CDR3 reads as CASSLNPVGTRASPLHF.

Notes on this clone: The read ends 3 residues shy of where the CDR3 ends; the end is completed using the germline J gene. The chain carries TRBV19 and TRBJ2-3; D call uncertain. Germline V gives CDR1 LNHDA, CDR2 SQIVND (reference sequence). CDR3 length: 13 amino acids. Incomplete CDR3 DNA: TGTGCCAGTAGTCAGAGAATCCAAGAGACG. Translated, it gives CASSQRIQET. The complete CDR3 protein is CASSQRIQETQYF.

Details on this clone: The read ends 3 residues before the CDR3 terminus; that terminus is restored from the germline J gene. The rearrangement links TRBV19 to TRBJ2-1; D might be TRBD2 (6 bases). The CDR3 is made up of 13 amino acids. Germline assignment: CDR1 LNHDA and CDR2 SQIVND (reference sequence). The V and J ends lost 4 bases and 6 bases respectively, with 10 bases between them. The CDR3 DNA, read in part, is TGTGCCAGTAGTACGAGGAGGGTCAATGAG. This sequence encodes CASSTRRVNE. The entire CDR3 is CASSTRRVNEQFF.

A remark on this clone: The read falls 3 residues short of the CDR3 end, and the missing part is taken from the germline J gene. The chain recombines TRBV7-2 with TRBJ1-5; 7 bases are a match to TRBD1. Germline CDR1 is SGHTA and CDR2 is FQGNSA. Trimming removed 5 bases from V and 4 bases from J; junction bases left unmatched: 2. The CDR3 loop spans 13 amino acids. CDR3 protein: CASSPGGNQPQHF. The covered CDR3 bases are TGTGCCAGCAGCCCAGGGGGAAATCAGCCC.

Of note for this clone: The read falls 3 residues short of the CDR3 end, and the missing part is taken from the germline J gene. V gene TRBV13 combines with J gene TRBJ2-2; 7 positions match TRBD1. Germline lookup yields CDR1 PRHDT and CDR2 FYEKMQ (reference sequence). Germline trimming cut 5 bases from V and 0 bases from J; bases unmatched to any gene: 3. The CDR3 covers 15 residues. The CDR3 protein is CASSRQGANTGELFF. CDR3 bases read: TGTGCCAGCAGCCGACAGGGCGCGAACACCGGGGAG.

Points on this clone: Coverage ceases 3 residues before the CDR3 finishes, and the germline J gene fills in the end. The genes are TRBV29-1 and TRBJ1-2; D gene ambiguous. V was pared by 5 bases and J by 3 bases, with 4 bases between. This CDR3 has 10 amino acids. The germline gives CDR1 SQVTM, CDR2 ANQGSEA. This CDR3 is CSVLDYGYTF. The covered CDR3 bases are TGCAGCGTTTTAGACTATGGC. The whole variable domain, filled in from reference TRBV29-1 and TRBJ1-2, reads SAVISQKPSRDICQRGTSLTIQCQVDSQVTMMFWYRQQPGQSLTLIATANQGSEATYESGFVIDKFPISRPNLTFSTLTVSNMSPEDSSIYLCSVLDYGYTFGSGTRLTVV.

The CDR3 bases that were read are TGCGCCAGCAGCTTGGTCGGGACAGGGGCCGAAGAGACC. Its translation: CASSLVGTGAEET. The entire CDR3 protein reads CASSLVGTGAEETQYF. The chain has TRBV5-1 and TRBJ2-5; 10 bases match TRBD1. Sequencing ends 3 residues short of the CDR3 end; the germline J gene provides the rest. The CDR3 spans 16 residues. Unmatched junction bases numbered 5, after V lost 0 bases and J lost 3 bases. Per the germline V gene, CDR1 is SGHRS and CDR2 is YFSETQ.

Comments on this clone: The read ends 3 residues before the CDR3 terminus; that terminus is restored from the germline J gene. This chain uses TRBV5-6 with TRBJ1-2; D is possibly TRBD1 (5 bases). Germline V gene sequence: CDR1 SGHDT, CDR2 YYEEEE. This CDR3 region has 15 residues. Deletions cut 2 bases from V and 5 bases from J, with 16 bases between. This CDR3 reads CASSFTGPQAYGYTF. CDR3 DNA, as far as it was read: TGTGCCAGCAGCTTCACCGGGCCACAGGCGTATGGC.

Worth noting for this clone: Sequencing ends 3 residues short of the CDR3 end; the germline J gene provides the rest. The chain combines TRBV20-1 with TRBJ2-2, with D perhaps TRBD2 (5 bases). Germline V lookup: CDR1 DFQATT, CDR2 SNEGSKA (reference sequence). This CDR3 is 12 amino acids long. This CDR3 reads CSARERSEKLFF. CDR3 DNA (partial): TGCAGTGCTAGGGAGCGGTCCGAAAAG.

CDR3 protein: CATSRGRGVNQPQHF. The CDR3 bases that were read are TGTGCCACCAGCAGAGGCAGGGGTGTAAATCAGCCC. The gene calls are TRBV15 and TRBJ1-5; D possibly corresponds to TRBD1 (6 bases). The CDR3 end lies 3 residues beyond the end of the read and is filled in from the germline J gene. V was pared by 1 base and J by 4 bases, with 11 bases between. CDR1 is LNHNV and CDR2 is YYDKDF in the germline V gene (reference sequence). The CDR3 loop spans 15 amino acids.

CDR3 DNA (partial): TGTGCCAGCAGCTTAGATATCCCCGGGGGT. Protein sequence: CASSLDIPGG. The complete CDR3 reads CASSLDIPGGQYF. The J gene is TRBJ2-4, the V gene TRBV7-9; a weak D match, TRBD2 (6 bases). The CDR3 extends 3 residues past the end of the read, so its final part is completed from the germline J gene. The length of the CDR3 is 13 residues. Per germline, CDR1 SEHNR and CDR2 FQNEAQ (reference sequence).

Turning to this clone: The CDR3 goes on 3 residues after the read ends, and that part is filled in from the germline J gene. This sequence joins TRBV19 and TRBJ1-2; D uncertain. Germline CDR1 and CDR2: LNHDA and SQIVND (reference sequence). The CDR3 runs 15 residues. Trimming stripped 10 bases from V and 2 bases from J, with 20 bases between. The CDR3 reads CATKESLSENYGYTF. The CDR3 DNA, read in part, is TGTGCCACTAAAGAGAGCCTGTCCGAGAACTATGGC.

As regards this clone: The read comes to an end 3 residues before the CDR3 does, leaving the germline J gene to fill in the end. The genes are TRBV7-2 and TRBJ2-1, with TRBD2 matching 12 bases. CDR3 length: 15 residues. The junction had 8 bases not matched to a gene; V was cut back by 6 bases and J by 8 bases. Germline CDR1 is SGHTA and CDR2 is FQGNSA. CDR3 DNA (partial): TGTGCCAGCAGGTTTTTACTAGCGGGGGGTTATGAG. Its protein product is CASRFLLAGGYE. The entire CDR3 reads CASRFLLAGGYEQFF.

Of note for this clone: The CDR3 end lies 3 residues beyond the end of the read and is filled in from the germline J gene. The rearrangement links TRBV4-1 to TRBJ2-6, with a weak D call TRBD1 (6 bases). Germline CDR1 reads MGHRA; CDR2 reads YSYEKL. V was clipped by 3 bases and J by 2 bases, with 14 bases between them. The CDR3 has 17 residues. Partial CDR3 DNA: TGCGCCAGCAGCCAGGGAAGACAGGCTACTGGGGCCAACGTC. It yields the protein CASSQGRQATGANV. The whole CDR3 protein reads CASSQGRQATGANVLTF.

As regards this clone: The read ends 3 residues before the CDR3 terminus; that terminus is restored from the germline J gene. The chain recombines TRBV30 with TRBJ1-1; 8 bases are shared with TRBD1. The CDR3 runs 17 residues. Germline V gene sequence: CDR1 GTSNPN, CDR2 SVGIG (reference sequence). The trim removed 3 bases at V and 3 bases at J, leaving 15 bases unmatched. CDR3 DNA (partial): TGTGCCTGGAGCCTGGACAGGGCGGCGGGGTTGGACACTGAA. It encodes CAWSLDRAAGLDTE. The whole CDR3 protein is CAWSLDRAAGLDTEAFF.

For this clone: The DNA ends 3 residues before the CDR3 does, and the rest of the CDR3 is filled in from the germline J gene. V is TRBV20-1 and J is TRBJ1-2; a weak D match, TRBD1 (6 bases). Germline loops: CDR1 DFQATT, CDR2 SNEGSKA (reference sequence). The CDR3 contains 13 residues. Trimming took 6 bases from V and 2 from J, leaving 13 bases between them. The CDR3 sequence is CSATGYGNYGYTF. The CDR3 DNA, read in part, is TGCAGTGCAACAGGGTATGGGAACTATGGC.

As for this clone: The read ends 3 residues shy of where the CDR3 ends; the end is completed using the germline J gene. The V gene is TRBV6-2 or TRBV6-3, the J gene TRBJ2-3; TRBD2 might be the D (6 bases). V lost 7 bases and J 2 bases, leaving 16 bases between the germline ends. CDR1 and CDR2 from the germline V gene are MNHEY and SVGEGT. The CDR3 sequence is 15 residues long. This CDR3 is CASIEPGDPTDTQYF. CDR3 DNA, as far as it was read: TGTGCCAGCATCGAACCGGGGGACCCCACAGATACG.

Concerning this clone: The read comes to an end 3 residues before the CDR3 does, leaving the germline J gene to fill in the end. The V call is TRBV10-1, the J call TRBJ1-5, with 7 bases aligning to TRBD1. The CDR3 covers 14 residues. Losses at the gene ends were 4 bases for V and 6 bases for J; bases not matched to a gene: 6. CDR1 is WNHNN and CDR2 is SYGVQD in the germline V gene (reference sequence). The CDR3 bases that were read are TGCGCCAGCAGTGGGGGCAGGGACAGTCAGCCC. Translating gives CASSGGRDSQP. In full, the CDR3 reads CASSGGRDSQPQHF.

As for this clone: The read falls 3 residues short of the CDR3 end, and the missing part is taken from the germline J gene. The chain links TRBV20-1 to TRBJ2-1; 9 bases are shared with TRBD1. Germline trimming cut 0 bases from V and 7 bases from J; bases unmatched to any gene: 7. This CDR3 is 15 amino acids long. Germline V gene lookup returns CDR1 DFQATT and CDR2 SNEGSKA (reference sequence). CDR3 region: CSARDSGTGRNEQFF. Incomplete CDR3 DNA: TGCAGTGCTAGAGACTCCGGGACAGGGAGGAATGAG.

Points on this clone: One end of the junction varies from germline; a read error may be responsible. From the germline J gene comes the end of the CDR3, since the read stops 3 residues before it. The chain joins TRBV11-2 to TRBJ2-7; D ambiguous. The germline gives CDR1 SGHAT, CDR2 FQNNGV. This CDR3 has 13 residues. CDR3 amino acids: CVSSLESSSEQYF. CDR3 bases read: TGTGTCAGCAGCTTAGAGTCGAGCTCCGAG.